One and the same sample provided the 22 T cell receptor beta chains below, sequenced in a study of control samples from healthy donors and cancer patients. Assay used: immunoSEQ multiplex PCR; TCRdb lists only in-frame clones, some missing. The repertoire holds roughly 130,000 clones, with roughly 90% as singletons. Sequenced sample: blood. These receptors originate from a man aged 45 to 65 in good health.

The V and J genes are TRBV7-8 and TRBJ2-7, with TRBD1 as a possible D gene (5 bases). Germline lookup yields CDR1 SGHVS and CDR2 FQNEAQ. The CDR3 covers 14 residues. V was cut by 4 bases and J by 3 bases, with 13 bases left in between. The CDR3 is CASSSADRHYEQYF. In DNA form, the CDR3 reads TGTGCCAGCAGCTCGGCTGACAGACACTACGAGCAGTACTTC.

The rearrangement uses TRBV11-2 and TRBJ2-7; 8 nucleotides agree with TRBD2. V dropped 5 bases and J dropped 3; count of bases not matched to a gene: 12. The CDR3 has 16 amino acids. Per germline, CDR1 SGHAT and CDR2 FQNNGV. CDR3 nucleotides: TGTGCCAGCAGCAACCGGCAGCGGGGGAATCGCTACGAGCAGTACTTC. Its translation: CASSNRQRGNRYEQYF. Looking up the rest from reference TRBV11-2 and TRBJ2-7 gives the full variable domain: EAGVAQSPRYKIIEKRQSVAFWCNPISGHATLYWYQQILGQGPKLLIQFQNNGVVDDSQLPKDRFSAERLKGVDSTLKIQPAKLEDSAVYLCASSNRQRGNRYEQYFGPGTRLTVT.

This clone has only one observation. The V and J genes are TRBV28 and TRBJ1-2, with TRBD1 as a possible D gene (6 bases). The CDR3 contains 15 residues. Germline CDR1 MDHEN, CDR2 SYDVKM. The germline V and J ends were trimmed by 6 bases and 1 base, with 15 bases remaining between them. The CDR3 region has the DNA TGTGCCAGCAGCATAGGGGGTGGGGATAACTATGGCTACACCTTC. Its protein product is CASSIGGGDNYGYTF.

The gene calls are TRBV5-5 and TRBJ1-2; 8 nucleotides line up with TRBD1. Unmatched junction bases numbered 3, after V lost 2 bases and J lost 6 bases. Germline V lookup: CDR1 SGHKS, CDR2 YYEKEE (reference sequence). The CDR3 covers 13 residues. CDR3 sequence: CASSFPTGDGYTF. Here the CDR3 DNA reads TGTGCCAGCAGCTTCCCGACAGGGGATGGCTACACCTTC. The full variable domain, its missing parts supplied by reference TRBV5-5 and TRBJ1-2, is DAGVTQSPTHLIKTRGQQVTLRCSPISGHKSVSWYQQVLGQGPQFIFQYYEKEERGRGNFPDRFSARQFPNYSSELNVNALLLGDSALYLCASSFPTGDGYTFGSGTRLTVV.

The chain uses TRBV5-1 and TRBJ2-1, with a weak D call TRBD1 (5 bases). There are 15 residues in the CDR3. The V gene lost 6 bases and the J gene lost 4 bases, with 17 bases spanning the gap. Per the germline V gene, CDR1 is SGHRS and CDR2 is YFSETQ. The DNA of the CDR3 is TGCGCCAGCATGCTTAGGGGTTTCGGGTACAATGAGCAGTTCTTC. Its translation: CASMLRGFGYNEQFF.

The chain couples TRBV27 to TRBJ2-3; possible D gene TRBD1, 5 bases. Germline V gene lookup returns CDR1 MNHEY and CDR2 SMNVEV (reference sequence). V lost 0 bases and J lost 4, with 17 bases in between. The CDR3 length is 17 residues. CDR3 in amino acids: CASSLSIRQGRADTQYF. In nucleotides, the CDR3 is TGTGCCAGCAGTTTATCGATCAGGCAGGGTAGGGCAGATACGCAGTATTTT.

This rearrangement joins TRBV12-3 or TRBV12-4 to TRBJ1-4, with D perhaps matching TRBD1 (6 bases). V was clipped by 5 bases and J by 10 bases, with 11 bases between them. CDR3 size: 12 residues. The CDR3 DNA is TGTGCCAGCAGTCCGGACAGTGGAAAACTGTTTTTT. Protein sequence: CASSPDSGKLFF.

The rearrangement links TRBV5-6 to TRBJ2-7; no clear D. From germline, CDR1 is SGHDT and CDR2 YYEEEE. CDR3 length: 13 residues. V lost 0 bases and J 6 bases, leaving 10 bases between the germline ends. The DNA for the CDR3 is TGTGCCAGCAGCTTGGAATGGGGTGGCGAGCAGTACTTC. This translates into CASSLEWGGEQYF.

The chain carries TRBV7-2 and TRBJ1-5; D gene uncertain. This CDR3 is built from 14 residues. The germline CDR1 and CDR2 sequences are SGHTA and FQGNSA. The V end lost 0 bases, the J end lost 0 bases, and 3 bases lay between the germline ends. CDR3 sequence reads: CASSLALSNQPQHF. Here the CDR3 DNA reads TGTGCCAGCAGCTTAGCGCTTAGCAATCAGCCCCAGCATTTT. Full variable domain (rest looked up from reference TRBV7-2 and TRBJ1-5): GAGVSQSPSNKVTEKGKDVELRCDPISGHTALYWYRQSLGQGLEFLIYFQGNSAPDKSGLPSDRFSAERTGGSVSTLTIQRTQQEDSAVYLCASSLALSNQPQHFGDGTRLSIL.

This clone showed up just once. This CDR3 reads CASSIEPTEAFF. CDR3 coding DNA: TGTGCCAGCAGCATTGAACCCACTGAAGCTTTCTTT. The chain is built from TRBV28 and TRBJ1-1; D not resolved. The V gene's germline CDR1 is MDHEN and CDR2 SYDVKM. CDR3 length: 12 amino acids. The V end was cut by 6 bases, the J end by 4 bases, with 9 bases between. Full variable domain (outside the CDR3, taken from reference TRBV28 and TRBJ1-1): DVKVTQSSRYLVKRTGEKVFLECVQDMDHENMFWYRQDPGLGLRLIYFSYDVKMKEKGDIPEGYSVSREKKERFSLILESASTNQTSMYLCASSIEPTEAFFGQGTRLTVV.

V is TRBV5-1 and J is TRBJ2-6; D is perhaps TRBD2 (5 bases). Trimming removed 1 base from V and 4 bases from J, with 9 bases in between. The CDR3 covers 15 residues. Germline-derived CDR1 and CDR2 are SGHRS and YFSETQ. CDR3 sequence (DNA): TGCGCCAGCAGCTTGTCGGGGTTAGGGGCCAACGTCCTGACTTTC. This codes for CASSLSGLGANVLTF.

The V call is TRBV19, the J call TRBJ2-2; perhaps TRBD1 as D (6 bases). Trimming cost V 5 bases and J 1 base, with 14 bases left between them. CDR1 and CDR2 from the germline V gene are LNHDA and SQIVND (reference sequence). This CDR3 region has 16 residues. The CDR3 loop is CASSPRDNKNTGELFF. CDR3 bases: TGTGCCAGTAGTCCAAGGGACAACAAGAACACCGGGGAGCTGTTTTTT.

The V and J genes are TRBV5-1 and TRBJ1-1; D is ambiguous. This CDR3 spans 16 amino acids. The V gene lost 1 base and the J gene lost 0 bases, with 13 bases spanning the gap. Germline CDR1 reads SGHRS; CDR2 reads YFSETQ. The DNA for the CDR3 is TGCGCCAGCAGCTTGATATCGGGTTCGGTGAACACTGAAGCTTTCTTT. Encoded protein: CASSLISGSVNTEAFF.

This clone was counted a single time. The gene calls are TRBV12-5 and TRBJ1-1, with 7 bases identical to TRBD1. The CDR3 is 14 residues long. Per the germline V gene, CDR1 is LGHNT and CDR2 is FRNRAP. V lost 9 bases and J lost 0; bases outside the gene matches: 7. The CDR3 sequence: CASRPGQMNTEAFF. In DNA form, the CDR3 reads TGTGCTAGCCGGCCGGGACAGATGAACACTGAAGCTTTCTTT. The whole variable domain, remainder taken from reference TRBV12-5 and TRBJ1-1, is DARVTQTPRHKVTEMGQEVTMRCQPILGHNTVFWYRQTMMQGLELLAYFRNRAPLDDSGMPKDRFSAEMPDATLATLKIQPSEPRDSAVYFCASRPGQMNTEAFFGQGTRLTVV.

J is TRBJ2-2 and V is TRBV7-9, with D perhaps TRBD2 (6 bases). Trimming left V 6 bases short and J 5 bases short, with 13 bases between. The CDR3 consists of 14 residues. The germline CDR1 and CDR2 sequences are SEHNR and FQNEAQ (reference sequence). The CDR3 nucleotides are TGTGCCAGCAGATCGGGACTTAAAACCGGGGAGCTGTTTTTT. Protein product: CASRSGLKTGELFF.

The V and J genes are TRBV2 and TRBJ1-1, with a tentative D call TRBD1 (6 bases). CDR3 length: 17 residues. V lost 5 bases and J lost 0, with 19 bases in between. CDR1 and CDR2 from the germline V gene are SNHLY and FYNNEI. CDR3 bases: TGTGCCAGCAGTTCGCACAGGGATAGCAGTATGAACACTGAAGCTTTCTTT. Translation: CASSSHRDSSMNTEAFF.

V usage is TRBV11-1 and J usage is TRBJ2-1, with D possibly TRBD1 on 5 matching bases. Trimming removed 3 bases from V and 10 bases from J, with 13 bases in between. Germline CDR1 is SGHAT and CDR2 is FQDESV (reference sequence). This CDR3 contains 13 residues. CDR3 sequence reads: CASSFGQGGEQFF. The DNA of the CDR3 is TGTGCCAGCAGCTTCGGGCAGGGCGGAGAGCAGTTCTTC.

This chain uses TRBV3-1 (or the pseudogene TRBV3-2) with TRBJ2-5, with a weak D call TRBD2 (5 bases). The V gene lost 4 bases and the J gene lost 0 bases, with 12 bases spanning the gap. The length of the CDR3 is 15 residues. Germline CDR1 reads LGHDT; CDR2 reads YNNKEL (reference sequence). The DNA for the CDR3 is TGTGCCAGCAGCCGAGGGCGGGTGTACCAAGAGACCCAGTACTTC. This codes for CASSRGRVYQETQYF.

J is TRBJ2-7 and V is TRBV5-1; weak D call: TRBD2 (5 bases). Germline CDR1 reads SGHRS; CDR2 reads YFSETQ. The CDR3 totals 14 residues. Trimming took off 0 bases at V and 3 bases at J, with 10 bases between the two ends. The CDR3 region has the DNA TGCGCCAGCAGCTTGGCTGGGAGAAGCTACGAGCAGTACTTC. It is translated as CASSLAGRSYEQYF.

CDR3 sequence: CASSLPTGGTYEQYF. CDR3 sequence (DNA): TGCGCCAGCAGCTTGCCAACAGGGGGAACCTACGAGCAGTACTTC. The chain has TRBV5-1 and TRBJ2-7, with 8 bases that match TRBD1. CDR1 is SGHRS and CDR2 is YFSETQ in the germline V gene. With 1 base clipped from V and 2 bases from J, the junction kept 5 bases outside the gene matches. The CDR3 sequence is 15 residues long.

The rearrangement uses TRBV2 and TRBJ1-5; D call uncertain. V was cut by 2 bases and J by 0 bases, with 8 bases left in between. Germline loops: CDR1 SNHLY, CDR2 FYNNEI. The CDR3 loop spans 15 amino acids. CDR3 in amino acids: CASSERRNSNQPQHF. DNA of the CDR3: TGTGCCAGCAGTGAACGGAGGAATAGCAATCAGCCCCAGCATTTT.

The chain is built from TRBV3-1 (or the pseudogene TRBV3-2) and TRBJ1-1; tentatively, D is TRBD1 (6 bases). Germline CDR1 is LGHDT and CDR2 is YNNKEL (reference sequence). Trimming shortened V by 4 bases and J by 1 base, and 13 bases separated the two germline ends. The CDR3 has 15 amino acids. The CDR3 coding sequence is TGTGCCAGCAGCCTTTACAGGGATTCGAACACTGAAGCTTTCTTT. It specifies CASSLYRDSNTEAFF.